One sample yielded the 29 T cell receptor beta chains listed below, sequenced in a study of neurological immune-mediated disorders. From the 5' RACE reads, TCRdb called clonotypes with MiXCR, one entry per CDR3 protein. The table includes roughly 38,000 distinct CDR3 sequences, roughly 7% detected once. The sequencing sample was made of PBMCs. Receptor source: a woman in her thirties or forties in good health.

This clonotype was seen many times. The chain couples TRBV12-3 or TRBV12-4 to TRBJ1-1, with 8 bases that match TRBD1. Germline trimming cut 5 bases from V and 3 bases from J; bases unmatched to any gene: 2. The CDR3 consists of 13 residues. In DNA, the CDR3 is TGTGCCAGCAGTGGACAGGGATACACTGAAGCTTTCTTT. This sequence encodes CASSGQGYTEAFF.

This clonotype was counted at least ten times. The gene calls are TRBV5-1 and TRBJ1-1; D possibly corresponds to TRBD1 (5 bases). V was trimmed by 0 bases and J by 4 bases, leaving 13 bases between them. The CDR3 runs 15 residues. Germline V gene lookup returns CDR1 SGHRS and CDR2 YFSETQ. CDR3: CASSLAYSGVTEAFF. DNA of the CDR3: TGCGCCAGCAGCTTGGCTTATTCGGGGGTCACTGAAGCTTTCTTT. Full variable domain (missing parts from reference TRBV5-1 and TRBJ1-1): KAGVTQTPRYLIKTRGQQVTLSCSPISGHRSVSWYQQTPGQGLQFLFEYFSETQRNKGNFPGRFSGRQFSNSRSEMNVSTLELGDSALYLCASSLAYSGVTEAFFGQGTRLTVV.

This clonotype was recorded many times. This sequence joins TRBV20-1 and TRBJ1-6; D is possibly TRBD1 (6 bases). Germline V gene sequence: CDR1 DFQATT, CDR2 SNEGSKA (reference sequence). The CDR3 is 17 amino acids. Trimming left V 3 bases short and J 7 bases short, with 22 bases between. CDR3 DNA sequence: TGCAGTGCTAGTGGCCGGACAGCTCGAGGGGCGAATTCACCCCTCCACTTT. Its translation is CSASGRTARGANSPLHF.

This clonotype is classed as medium-sized (0.01 to 0.1%). V is TRBV2 and J is TRBJ2-3, with a possible D match to TRBD2 (6 bases). The V end was cut by 6 bases, the J end by 10 bases, with 17 bases between. The germline V gene has CDR1 SNHLY and CDR2 FYNNEI. There are 13 residues in the CDR3. The CDR3 reads CASRDTSPRAQYF. DNA of the CDR3: TGTGCCAGCAGGGATACTAGCCCTCGGGCGCAGTATTTT.

The gene calls are TRBV10-3 and TRBJ2-2; 7 positions match TRBD2. This CDR3 has 14 amino acids. The trim removed 7 bases at V and 1 base at J, leaving 3 bases unmatched. Looked up from germline, CDR1 is ENHRY and CDR2 is SYGVKD. The CDR3 region is CAITASGNTGELFF. The CDR3 region has the DNA TGTGCCATCACGGCTAGCGGGAACACCGGGGAGCTGTTTTTT.

This clonotype was recorded at least ten times. V is TRBV9 and J is TRBJ2-3; 7 bases line up with TRBD1. Germline assignment: CDR1 SGDLS and CDR2 YYNGEE. CDR3 length equals 15 residues. V was pared by 0 bases and J by 1 base, with 2 bases of the junction left unmatched. The DNA for the CDR3 is TGTGCCAGCAGCGTAGAGGGGGCCCGCACAGATACGCAGTATTTT. It is translated as CASSVEGARTDTQYF.

Many counts were recorded for this clonotype. The rearrangement uses TRBV7-2 and TRBJ2-7; TRBD2 might be the D (6 bases). This CDR3 contains 15 residues. Germline V lookup: CDR1 SGHTA, CDR2 FQGNSA. Trimming cost V 5 bases and J 0 bases, with 14 bases left between them. CDR3 residues: CASSPGGKTSYEQYF. The CDR3 DNA follows: TGTGCCAGCAGCCCCGGAGGGAAGACCTCCTACGAGCAGTACTTC. Full variable domain (outside the CDR3, taken from reference TRBV7-2 and TRBJ2-7): GAGVSQSPSNKVTEKGKDVELRCDPISGHTALYWYRQSLGQGLEFLIYFQGNSAPDKSGLPSDRFSAERTGGSVSTLTIQRTQQEDSAVYLCASSPGGKTSYEQYFGPGTRLTVT.

This clonotype came up many times. The chain employs TRBV24-1 and TRBJ1-4, with TRBD1 matching 8 bases. The ends lost 12 bases at V and 10 bases at J; junction bases unmatched: 12. The germline CDR1 and CDR2 sequences are KGHDR and SFDVKD. The CDR3 spans 13 residues. The CDR3 loop is CASSTGDFGKLFF. The CDR3 region has the DNA TGTGCCTCCTCGACAGGGGACTTTGGAAAACTGTTTTTT.

This clonotype was observed at least ten times. The chain employs TRBV20-1 and TRBJ1-2, with TRBD1 as a possible D gene (5 bases). V lost 0 bases and J lost 8, with 16 bases in between. There are 14 residues in the CDR3. CDR1 and CDR2 from the germline V gene are DFQATT and SNEGSKA (reference sequence). CDR3 sequence reads: CSARDYGTSVGYTF. In nucleotides, the CDR3 is TGCAGTGCTAGAGATTACGGGACCTCAGTAGGCTACACCTTC.

At least ten counts were recorded for this clonotype. The gene calls are TRBV11-2 and TRBJ2-2, with 12 bases identical to TRBD2. CDR1 is SGHAT, CDR2 FQNNGV, per germline. Losses at the gene ends were 1 base for V and 5 bases for J; bases not matched to a gene: 17. The CDR3 is 21 residues long. This CDR3 is CASSLGPYSTSGLAGTGELFF. CDR3 bases: TGTGCCAGCAGCTTAGGCCCGTATTCGACCTCGGGACTAGCGGGTACCGGGGAGCTGTTTTTT.

This clonotype was counted many times. This chain connects TRBV7-9 to TRBJ1-5, with 7 bases matching TRBD1. The germline CDR1 and CDR2 sequences are SEHNR and FQNEAQ (reference sequence). The CDR3 is 15 residues long. After removal of 6 bases from V and 0 bases from J, the junction contained 5 bases not matched to a gene. The CDR3 loop is CASSAGQNSNQPQHF. As DNA, the CDR3 is TGTGCCAGCAGTGCGGGACAGAATAGCAATCAGCCCCAGCATTTT.

The sample holds many counts of this clonotype. The rearrangement uses TRBV5-1 and TRBJ2-1; D may be TRBD1 or TRBD2 (5 bases each). Looked up from germline, CDR1 is SGHRS and CDR2 is YFSETQ. CDR3 size: 15 residues. V shed 4 bases and J shed 6 bases, with 17 bases lying between them. The CDR3 region has the DNA TGCGCCAGCAGCGCCCGGGACCAGAGGCGCAATGAGCAGTTCTTC. It specifies CASSARDQRRNEQFF.

Many counts were recorded for this clonotype. The rearrangement uses TRBV12-3 or TRBV12-4 and TRBJ2-1; 11 bases are a match to TRBD2. Trimming at V came to 6 bases and at J to 8 bases, leaving 6 bases not matched to a gene. The CDR3 loop spans 14 amino acids. CDR3 coding DNA: TGTGCCAGCAGCCCGGGACTAGCGGTCGATGAGCAGTTCTTC. Translated, it gives CASSPGLAVDEQFF.

This clonotype was seen many times. The rearrangement uses TRBV9 and TRBJ2-4; tentatively, D is TRBD2 (6 bases). Germline V gene lookup returns CDR1 SGDLS and CDR2 YYNGEE. With 4 bases removed from V and 6 bases from J, the gap between germline ends came to 14 bases. The CDR3 totals 14 residues. CDR3 coding DNA: TGTGCCAGCAGCCCATCCAGGGAGGTAAACATTCAGTACTTC. It encodes CASSPSREVNIQYF.

This clonotype has ten or more counts. V and J are TRBV4-1 and TRBJ1-3, with D possibly matching TRBD1 (5 bases). The V and J ends lost 2 bases and 0 bases respectively, with 11 bases between them. Germline V gives CDR1 MGHRA, CDR2 YSYEKL. The CDR3 is 16 residues long. The CDR3 DNA is TGCGCCAGCAGCCAAACAGGCAAAAGCTCTGGAAACACCATATATTTT. It translates to CASSQTGKSSGNTIYF.

In this sample, this clonotype turned up many times. The chain carries TRBV29-1 and TRBJ2-2; D ambiguous. The germline V gene encodes CDR1 SQVTM and CDR2 ANQGSEA. With 5 bases removed from V and 5 bases from J, the gap between germline ends came to 9 bases. The CDR3 extends over 12 amino acids. The CDR3 nucleotides read TGCAGCGTTATCCGACTGACCGGGGAGCTGTTTTTT. Translation gives CSVIRLTGELFF.

This clonotype was counted at least ten times. The chain recombines TRBV6-5 with TRBJ1-5; D gene unclear. V was shortened by 8 bases and J by 0 bases, with 8 bases between the two germline ends. Germline V gives CDR1 MNHEY, CDR2 SVGAGI. This CDR3 contains 13 residues. The chain's CDR3 is CASRTNSNQPQHF. CDR3 bases: TGTGCCAGCCGAACCAATAGCAATCAGCCCCAGCATTTT.

This clonotype was picked up many times. The rearrangement joins TRBV5-5 to TRBJ2-5, with D perhaps TRBD1 (5 bases). Trimming took off 5 bases at V and 2 bases at J, with 13 bases between the two ends. The CDR3 sequence is 14 residues long. Germline CDR1 is SGHKS and CDR2 is YYEKEE (reference sequence). CDR3 sequence (DNA): TGTGCCAGCAGTTTAAGGACAACTCAAGAGACCCAGTACTTC. It translates to CASSLRTTQETQYF.

This clonotype was found many times. This sequence joins TRBV29-1 and TRBJ2-1; a possible D gene is TRBD1 (5 bases). The CDR3 length is 14 residues. Per the germline V gene, CDR1 is SQVTM and CDR2 is ANQGSEA. V lost 5 bases and J lost 1, with 12 bases in between. The CDR3 loop is CSVKGPASYNEQFF. In DNA, the CDR3 is TGCAGCGTTAAGGGGCCAGCGTCCTACAATGAGCAGTTCTTC.

This clonotype was counted at least ten times. This chain uses TRBV6-5 with TRBJ1-1; tentatively, D is TRBD1 (5 bases). Germline V gene data show CDR1 as MNHEY and CDR2 as SVGAGI. Trimming stripped 0 bases from V and 0 bases from J, with 14 bases between. This CDR3 spans 17 amino acids. The CDR3 DNA sequence: TGTGCCAGCAGTTACTCGAGCCAGGGCAGCATGAACACTGAAGCTTTCTTT. It is translated as CASSYSSQGSMNTEAFF.

This clonotype was observed at least ten times. CDR3 amino acids: CASRYGAGQGLPYEQYF. In nucleotides, the CDR3 is TGCGCCAGCAGATACGGTGCCGGACAGGGACTACCCTACGAGCAGTACTTC. The chain has TRBV5-1 and TRBJ2-7, with D tentatively TRBD1 (8 bases). V was trimmed by 5 bases and J by 2 bases, leaving 23 bases between them. The CDR3 has 17 amino acids. Germline CDR1 is SGHRS and CDR2 is YFSETQ. The variable domain in full, completed from reference TRBV5-1 and TRBJ2-7, reads KAGVTQTPRYLIKTRGQQVTLSCSPISGHRSVSWYQQTPGQGLQFLFEYFSETQRNKGNFPGRFSGRQFSNSRSEMNVSTLELGDSALYLCASRYGAGQGLPYEQYFGPGTRLTVT.

This clonotype has ten or more counts. CDR3 in DNA: TGCGCCAGCAGCCCCTATGGGGGGACAGCGGGCTACGAGCAGTACTTC. This codes for CASSPYGGTAGYEQYF. The chain has TRBV5-1 and TRBJ2-7; D possibly corresponds to TRBD1 (7 bases). Germline CDR1 is SGHRS and CDR2 is YFSETQ. V was clipped by 4 bases and J by 3 bases, with 20 bases between them. The CDR3 is 16 amino acids.

This clonotype was observed many times. The chain couples TRBV5-1 to TRBJ2-6; TRBD1 is a possible D gene (5 bases). CDR3 size: 15 residues. The germline V gene has CDR1 SGHRS and CDR2 YFSETQ. V dropped 2 bases and J dropped 0 bases, with 6 bases sitting between them. CDR3 DNA: TGCGCCAGCAGCTTCGACAGCTCTGGGGCCAACGTCCTGACTTTC. This encodes CASSFDSSGANVLTF.

This clonotype was observed at least ten times. The chain joins TRBV28 to TRBJ2-5, with TRBD2 matching 11 bases. With V trimmed by 6 bases and J by 2 bases, 11 bases remained unmatched. The germline V gene encodes CDR1 MDHEN and CDR2 SYDVKM. This CDR3 is 17 amino acids long. The CDR3 here is CASSDPSGTSGQETQYF. The CDR3 region has the DNA TGTGCCAGCAGCGATCCCTCCGGGACTAGCGGACAAGAGACCCAGTACTTC.

This clonotype was counted many times. This chain links TRBV27 with TRBJ1-1, with TRBD1 matching 10 bases. V shed 5 bases and J 11 bases; nucleotides not matched to a gene: 5. This CDR3 contains 12 residues. CDR1 and CDR2 from the germline V gene are MNHEY and SMNVEV (reference sequence). CDR3 residues: CASSPGTGEAFF. The CDR3 coding sequence is TGTGCCAGCAGTCCCGGGACAGGGGAGGCTTTCTTT.

This clonotype was seen at least ten times. The chain employs TRBV11-2 and TRBJ2-7, with a weak D call TRBD1 (6 bases). The CDR3 runs to 13 residues. From germline, CDR1 is SGHAT and CDR2 FQNNGV. Trimming left V 5 bases short and J 3 bases short, with 11 bases between. The CDR3 sequence: CASSLGQFYEQYF. The CDR3 coding sequence is TGTGCCAGCAGCCTGGGACAATTCTACGAGCAGTACTTC.

This clonotype was picked up many times. The chain has TRBV5-1 and TRBJ2-2; D unresolved. Trimming cost V 2 bases and J 0 bases, with 8 bases left between them. CDR1 is SGHRS, CDR2 YFSETQ, per germline. The CDR3 is made up of 15 amino acids. CDR3 amino acids: CASSLISSNTGELFF. CDR3 nucleotides: TGCGCCAGCAGCTTAATAAGTTCGAACACCGGGGAGCTGTTTTTT.

This clonotype was seen repeatedly, ten times or more. This sequence joins TRBV6-5 and TRBJ1-5; the match to TRBD1 covers 8 bases. Trimming at V came to 5 bases and at J to 8 bases, leaving 8 bases not matched to a gene. CDR1 is MNHEY, CDR2 SVGAGI, per germline. The CDR3 is 14 residues long. The CDR3 loop reads CASSGRQGAKPQHF. CDR3 DNA: TGTGCCAGCAGTGGCCGTCAGGGGGCTAAGCCCCAGCATTTT.

This clonotype was observed at least ten times. The chain carries TRBV20-1 and TRBJ2-2; TRBD2 might be the D (5 bases). The germline V gene has CDR1 DFQATT and CDR2 SNEGSKA (reference sequence). This CDR3 region has 13 residues. Deletions cut 1 base from V and 7 bases from J, with 10 bases between. The CDR3 reads CSARGESDGELFF. CDR3 sequence (DNA): TGCAGTGCTAGAGGGGAGAGTGACGGGGAGCTGTTTTTT.